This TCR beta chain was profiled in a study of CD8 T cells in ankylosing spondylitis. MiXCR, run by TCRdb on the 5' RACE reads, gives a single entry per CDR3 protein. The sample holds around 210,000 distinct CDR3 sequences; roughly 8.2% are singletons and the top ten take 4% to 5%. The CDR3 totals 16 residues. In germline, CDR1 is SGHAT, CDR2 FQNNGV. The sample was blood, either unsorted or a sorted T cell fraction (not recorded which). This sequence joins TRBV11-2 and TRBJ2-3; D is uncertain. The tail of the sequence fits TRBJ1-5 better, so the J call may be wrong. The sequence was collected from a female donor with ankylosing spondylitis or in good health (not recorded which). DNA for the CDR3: TGTGCCAGCAGCCAGAGGTTAGCGGGAGGTTCAGATACGCAGCATTTT. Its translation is CASSQRLAGGSDTQHF.